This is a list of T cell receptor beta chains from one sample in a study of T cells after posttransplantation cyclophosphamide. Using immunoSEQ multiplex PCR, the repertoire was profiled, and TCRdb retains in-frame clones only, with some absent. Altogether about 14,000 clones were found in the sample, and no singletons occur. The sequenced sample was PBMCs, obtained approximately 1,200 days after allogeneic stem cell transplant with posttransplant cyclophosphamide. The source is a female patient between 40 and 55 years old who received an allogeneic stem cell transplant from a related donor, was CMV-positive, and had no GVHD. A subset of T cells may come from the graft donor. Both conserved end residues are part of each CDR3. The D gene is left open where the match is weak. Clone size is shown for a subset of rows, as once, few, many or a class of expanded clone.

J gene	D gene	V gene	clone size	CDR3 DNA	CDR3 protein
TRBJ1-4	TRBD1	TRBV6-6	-	TGTGCCAGCAGTCCAGCGGACAGGGTTGGGGAAAAACTGTTTTTT	CASSPADRVGEKLFF
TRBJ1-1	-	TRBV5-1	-	TGCGCCAGCAGCTTGATCGGGGTAGAAGTAATGGGTTCGAACACTGAAGCTTTCTTT	CASSLIGVEVMGSNTEAFF
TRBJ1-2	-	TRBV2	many	TGTGCCAGCAGATTCAGCTATGGCTACACCTTC	CASRFSYGYTF
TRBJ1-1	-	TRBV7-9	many	TGTGCCAGCAGCCCTCAGGTGAACACTGAAGCTTTCTTT	CASSPQVNTEAFF
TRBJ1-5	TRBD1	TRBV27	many	TGTGCCAGCGGCAAACAGGGGAGCAATCAGCCCCAGCATTTT	CASGKQGSNQPQHF
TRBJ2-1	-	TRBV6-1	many	TGTGCCAGCAGTGAAGGTTTGACAGACAATGAGCAGTTCTTC	CASSEGLTDNEQFF
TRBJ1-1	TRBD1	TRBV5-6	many	TGTGCCAGCAGCTCCCTAAGGGGGCATAAAGGTCACACTGAAGCTTTCTTT	CASSSLRGHKGHTEAFF
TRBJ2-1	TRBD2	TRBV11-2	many	TGTGCCAGCACCTCAAATAGCGGGGGGGGACACAATGAGCAGTTCTTC	CASTSNSGGGHNEQFF
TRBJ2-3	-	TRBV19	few	TGTGCCAGTAGCCCCGGGAACAGGGCGTCCACAGATACGCAGTATTTT	CASSPGNRASTDTQYF
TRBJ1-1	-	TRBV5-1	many	TGCGCCAGCAGCTTGTACTCCAGGGCCACTGAAGCTTTCTTT	CASSLYSRATEAFF
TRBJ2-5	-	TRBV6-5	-	TGTGCCAGCAGTCAACTGGAGACCCAGTACTTC	CASSQLETQYF
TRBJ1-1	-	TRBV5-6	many	TGTGCCAGCAGCCCGGGTTGGAGGAGCGCTGAAGCTTTCTTT	CASSPGWRSAEAFF
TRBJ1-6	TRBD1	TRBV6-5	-	TGTGCCAGCAGCCGACAGGGGGAAGGTTCACCCCTCCACTTT	CASSRQGEGSPLHF
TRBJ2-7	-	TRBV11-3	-	TGTGCCAGCAGCTTAGAGGCGGAATACGAGCAGTACTTC	CASSLEAEYEQYF
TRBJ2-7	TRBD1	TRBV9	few	TGTGCCAGTATCATCGGACAGGGGACGGCATACGAGCAGTACTTC	CASIIGQGTAYEQYF
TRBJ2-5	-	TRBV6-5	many	TGTGCCAGCAGAGGGAGTTACCAAGAGACCCAGTACTTC	CASRGSYQETQYF
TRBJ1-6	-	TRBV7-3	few	TGTGCCAGCAGCTTACGTACCCTCGGGTCACCCCTCCACTTT	CASSLRTLGSPLHF
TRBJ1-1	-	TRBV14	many	TGTGCCAGCAGCCATCGGGTAAAGGACACTGAAGCTTTCTTT	CASSHRVKDTEAFF
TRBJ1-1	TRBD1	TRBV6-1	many	TGTGCCACCCTGGGACAGGGGGGGAAGAACACTGAAGCTTTCTTT	CATLGQGGKNTEAFF
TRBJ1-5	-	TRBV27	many	TGTGCCAGCGCAACAGGGAATCAGCCCCAGCATTTT	CASATGNQPQHF
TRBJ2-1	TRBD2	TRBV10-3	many	TGTGCCATCAGTGAGTCGGCTAGCGGGGGTCGTTACAATGAGCAGTTCTTC	CAISESASGGRYNEQFF
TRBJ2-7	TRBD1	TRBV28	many	TGTGCCAGCAGTCCGGGGACAGGGTTATCCTACGAGCAGTACTTC	CASSPGTGLSYEQYF
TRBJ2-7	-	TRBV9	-	TGTGCCAGCATTTTCGGGCAGGGGACGGCATACGAGCAGTACTTC	CASIFGQGTAYEQYF
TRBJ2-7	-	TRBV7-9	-	TGTGCCAGCAGCTTAGAGGGAGGCGGCTCCTACGAGCAGTACTTC	CASSLEGGGSYEQYF
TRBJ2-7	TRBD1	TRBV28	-	TGTGCCAGCAGACCCGGGACAGGGGGCCGCGAGCAGTACTTC	CASRPGTGGREQYF
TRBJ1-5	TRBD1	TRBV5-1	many	TGCGCCAGCAGCCCACAGACAGGGGAAGGGCAGCCCCAGCATTTT	CASSPQTGEGQPQHF
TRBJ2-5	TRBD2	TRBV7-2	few	TGTGCCAGCAGCTCCCCTCTAGCGGGGGCAGAAGAGGCCCAGTACTTC	CASSSPLAGAEEAQYF